What follows describes a single T cell receptor (beta chain). Its binding antigen is unknown. Nothing much larger sits one base from this clone, and base qualities are not available. This record belongs to a study of beta chain features in type 1 diabetes (dated 2018 in TCRdb). In the study overall: No differences in mean age, gender distribution, total cell number or subset yield were found between patients and healthy donors. The study compared TCRB repertoires of sorted circulating CD4+ T cell subsets between recently diagnosed type 1 diabetes patients and matched healthy donors. Across all samples, some 99 million sorted cells were examined, and cell number per subset correlated strongly with RNA yield. Naive and central memory subsets were obtained from all 28 donors, but regulatory and stem cell-like memory subsets were isolated from only 8 patients and roughly eight healthy donors.

Beyond this particular receptor, the publication reports: A moderate but significant shortening of TCRB CDR3 length was observed in type 1 diabetes patients in all four CD4+ subsets. Because small numbers of individuals were included in the HLA sub-analyses, any influence of HLA type on TCRB rearrangement was left unresolved. PCR might favor shorter templates, but patient and control samples were amplified and corrected together, so any skew would affect both groups equally. Naive, central memory and regulatory TCRB repertoires appeared to be more similar among patients than among healthy donors. Patients with type 1 diabetes made fewer insertions and deleted more nucleotides at VDJ recombination sites, implying thymic rearrangement abnormalities. Because cDNA was sequenced instead of genomic DNA, highly expressing activated cells could be over-represented, though the groups showed no difference in activation or CD3 levels.

The High Capacity cDNA Reverse Transcription Kit was used to reverse transcribe all of the isolated RNA, meaning that expressed TCRB transcripts were what got sequenced. Naive, central memory and regulatory T cell samples underwent deep immunoSEQ sequencing, averaging around 4 million total reads per sample. Sorted cells were lysed in RLT buffer, and RNA was extracted using DNase-treated RNeasy Micro or Mini kits according to cell number. To prevent cross-contamination, every cell subset was processed on its own, while patient and healthy donor samples were processed together. The immunoSEQ multiplex PCR was used to amplify TCRB sequences from cDNA, generating 87-bp fragments that spanned the CDR3 region. The amplicons were sequenced using the Illumina HiSeq platform. Processing in the source paper ran as follows. PCR bias was corrected computationally using synthetic template baselines, and reads within Hamming distance 2 were collapsed, with unmergeable singletons discarded. Reads were aligned against IMGT to assign V, D and J genes, CDR3 length and insertions or deletions at six rearrangement sites. Within each subset, clonotype counts were normalized to sorted cell number, after which true diversity and Gini coefficients were computed with the tcR R package. Repertoire sharing was quantified using the overlap coefficient calculated on TCRB nucleotide sequences. Out-of-frame TCRB sequences from naive cells were analyzed as a proxy for the pre-selection repertoire. The source is immuneACCESS, and TCRdb retained only in-frame sequences with V and J called. Part of the clones is not carried over; for the studies checked, unresolved V genes explain less than half of this, and the remainder is unexplained. Clone size and V and J calls were adopted from that table, with D and trimming inferred from the DNA. In all, the sample holds some 400,000 clones, and approximately 16% of those were seen once. Roughly 0.019% of the sample is in the top ten clones.

Based on the germline V gene, the CDR1 and CDR2 sequences are MNHNS and SASEGT. V and J are truncated by 7 bases and 1 base respectively, leaving an intervening sequence of 13 bases. The CDR3 numbers 14 residues from cysteine through phenylalanine. Only the CDR3 region is kept as DNA, spanning 42 bases read in frame from base 1. A single peripheral blood draw of approximately 100 mL on average was collected from each donor into heparinised tubes. Using a panel that included CD45RO, CCR7, CD25, CD127, CD95 and CD27, naive, central memory, regulatory and stem cell-like memory CD4+ T cells were sorted on a BD FACSAria II. All sorted populations exceeded 95% purity. PBMCs were isolated right away by Lymphoprep density gradient centrifugation and were stained directly, without culture. So that batch effects would be minimized, each experiment stained and sorted samples in pairs, pairing one healthy donor with one patient.

The source is a woman between 18 and 30 years old in good health. The sequence links TRBV6-1 to TRBJ1-1; confidence is insufficient to name the D gene. The sequenced sample was naive CD4+ T cells from blood. This specimen's cell subset or site label, interpreted: true naive CD4+ T cells. The CDR3 reads CASIAVGGNTEAFF. The DNA sequence reads TGTGCCAGCATAGCCGTGGGAGGGAACACTGAAGCTTTCTTT.